The 22 T cell receptor beta chains presented below share a single source sample, sequenced in a study of blood T cell repertoires in COVID-19. Only in-frame clones appear in the TCRdb table, and some are missing; sequencing was by immunoSEQ multiplex PCR. The data contain about 250,000 clones, around 88% of them seen just once; the ten biggest clones take up 1.3% to 1.5%. Specimen: peripheral blood. These receptors all come from an elderly man with acute or convalescent COVID-19.

The chain employs TRBV6-5 and TRBJ1-1; the D is unclear. The CDR3 runs to 11 residues. Germline CDR1 reads MNHEY; CDR2 reads SVGAGI. Trimming stripped 5 bases from V and 7 bases from J, with 8 bases between. The CDR3 DNA sequence: TGTGCCAGCAGTCCACATAATGAAGCTTTCTTT. Translating gives CASSPHNEAFF.

The chain combines TRBV7-8 with TRBJ2-5; TRBD1 aligns across 7 bases. Germline V gene sequence: CDR1 SGHVS, CDR2 FQNEAQ. Trimming at V came to 10 bases and at J to 4 bases, leaving 3 bases not matched to a gene. The CDR3 is 11 amino acids. The CDR3 here is CATSGGETQYF. In DNA, the CDR3 is TGTGCCACCTCAGGGGGAGAGACCCAGTACTTC.

This clone was picked up one time. The genes are TRBV7-2 and TRBJ1-1; 9 bases line up with TRBD1. The CDR3 consists of 13 residues. Germline CDR1 reads SGHTA; CDR2 reads FQGNSA. Trimming cost V 5 bases and J 8 bases; bases outside gene matches: 6. The CDR3 DNA reads as TGTGCCAGCAGCCGGACAGGGGATCGGGAAGCTTTCTTT. This sequence encodes CASSRTGDREAFF.

This chain uses TRBV19 with TRBJ1-2; tentative D call: TRBD1 (6 bases). CDR1 LNHDA and CDR2 SQIVND come from the germline V gene (reference sequence). V lost 6 bases to trimming and J lost 4 bases, with 9 bases between them. The CDR3 is 12 residues long. The CDR3 DNA reads TGTGCCAGTAGGGGGGCTGGCTATGGCTACACCTTC. It yields the protein CASRGAGYGYTF.

V usage is TRBV4-2 and J usage is TRBJ1-4; TRBD1 aligns across 8 bases. The V segment lost 3 bases and the J segment 0 bases; nucleotides outside the gene matches: 6. The V gene's germline CDR1 is LGHNA and CDR2 YNFKEQ. CDR3 length: 17 residues. CDR3 protein: CASSQSGTGATNEKLFF. CDR3 sequence (DNA): TGTGCCAGCAGCCAGAGTGGGACAGGTGCAACTAATGAAAAACTGTTTTTT.

J is TRBJ1-4 and V is TRBV7-2; TRBD1 aligns across 10 bases. The V gene end was trimmed by 1 base and the J gene end by 7 bases; junction bases not matched to a gene: 3. Germline CDR1 and CDR2: SGHTA and FQGNSA. This CDR3 has 15 residues. The CDR3 DNA sequence: TGTGCCAGCAGCTTAGTGACAGGGGGCACTGAAAAACTGTTTTTT. This sequence encodes CASSLVTGGTEKLFF.

The rearrangement links TRBV18 to TRBJ2-2; D is ambiguous. Germline CDR1 is KGHSH and CDR2 is LQKENI. The CDR3 runs to 16 residues. Trimming removed 2 bases at V and 5 bases at J, with 15 bases between. In DNA, the CDR3 is TGTGCCAGCTCACCAAAGAGCGAGACTGGAACCGGGGAGCTGTTTTTT. Protein: CASSPKSETGTGELFF. Filled out from reference TRBV18 and TRBJ2-2, the complete variable domain reads NAGVMQNPRHLVRRRGQEARLRCSPMKGHSHVYWYRQLPEEGLKFMVYLQKENIIDESGMPKERFSAEFPKEGPSILRIQQVVRGDSAAYFCASSPKSETGTGELFFGEGSRLTVL.

The V gene is TRBV28, the J gene TRBJ2-2; D not certain. V gave up 5 bases and J gave up 5 bases, with 9 bases separating them. Per the germline V gene, CDR1 is MDHEN and CDR2 is SYDVKM. CDR3 size: 13 residues. The CDR3 DNA reads as TGTGCCAGCAGTGCCCCACAGACCGGGGAGCTGTTTTTT. Translating it yields CASSAPQTGELFF.

The rearrangement joins TRBV27 to TRBJ2-7; 12 bases are a match to TRBD2. Losses at the gene ends were 6 bases for V and 4 bases for J; bases not matched to a gene: 7. Germline assignment: CDR1 MNHEY and CDR2 SMNVEV (reference sequence). CDR3 length: 15 amino acids. CDR3 loop: CASSGRTSGIYEQYF. The CDR3 nucleotides read TGTGCCAGCAGCGGGAGGACTAGCGGGATTTACGAGCAGTACTTC.

This chain uses TRBV20-1 with TRBJ2-5; D remains ambiguous. CDR1 is DFQATT and CDR2 is SNEGSKA in the germline V gene (reference sequence). The CDR3 sequence is 11 residues long. V lost 4 bases and J lost 5, with 8 bases in between. The CDR3, as DNA: TGCAGTGCTACGGTTCGGGAGACCCAGTACTTC. Encoded protein: CSATVRETQYF.

This rearrangement joins TRBV5-1 to TRBJ1-1, with a tentative D call TRBD1 (6 bases). V was pared by 2 bases and J by 3 bases, with 11 bases between. Germline V CDR1 and CDR2: SGHRS, YFSETQ. The CDR3 is 14 amino acids. The CDR3 loop reads CASSFGPGDTEAFF. CDR3 DNA sequence: TGCGCCAGCAGCTTCGGCCCAGGGGACACTGAAGCTTTCTTT.

This chain connects TRBV11-3 to TRBJ2-2; TRBD1 aligns across 8 bases. The CDR3 totals 18 residues. The germline gives CDR1 SGHNT, CDR2 YENEEA. V was pared by 2 bases and J by 10 bases, with 18 bases of the junction left unmatched. This chain's CDR3 is CASSLSQPVAGGKVELFF. CDR3 in DNA: TGTGCCAGCAGCTTATCCCAACCGGTGGCAGGGGGCAAAGTGGAGCTGTTTTTT.

V and J are TRBV3-1 (or the pseudogene TRBV3-2) and TRBJ2-5; 12 nucleotides agree with TRBD2. The trim removed 3 bases at V and 0 bases at J, leaving 2 bases unmatched. Looked up from germline, CDR1 is LGHDT and CDR2 is YNNKEL (reference sequence). The length of the CDR3 is 16 residues. In nucleotides, the CDR3 is TGTGCCAGCAGCCACAGACTAGCGGGAGACCAAGAGACCCAGTACTTC. This translates into CASSHRLAGDQETQYF.

The chain joins TRBV19 to TRBJ2-5; D may be TRBD2 (6 bases). Germline loops: CDR1 LNHDA, CDR2 SQIVND (reference sequence). The CDR3 runs to 14 residues. Deletions cut 10 bases from V and 2 bases from J, with 17 bases between. As DNA, the CDR3 is TGTGCCACTCACGGGGGACTTAGTCAAGAGACCCAGTACTTC. It specifies CATHGGLSQETQYF.

This clone was found a few times. CDR3 nucleotide sequence: TGCGCCAGCAGCTCTGGGACAGGGGGCAATCAGCCCCAGCATTTT. Translating it yields CASSSGTGGNQPQHF. J is TRBJ1-5 and V is TRBV5-1; 10 bases match TRBD1. Germline loops: CDR1 SGHRS, CDR2 YFSETQ. The CDR3 totals 15 residues. With V trimmed by 3 bases and J by 2 bases, 2 bases remained unmatched.

This chain uses TRBV21-1 with TRBJ1-5; the table's D call, TRBD1, has no DNA check behind it. TRBV21-1 is listed as a pseudogene. CDR3 size: 17 residues. The CDR3 DNA reads TGTGCCAGCAGCAAAGGGGACAGGGTTTGGAGCAATCAGCCCCAGCATTTT. This codes for CASSKGDRVWSNQPQHF.

The genes are TRBV18 and TRBJ2-2; no definite D call. The CDR3 extends over 15 amino acids. Germline lookup yields CDR1 KGHSH and CDR2 LQKENI. V was trimmed by 5 bases and J by 1 base, leaving 11 bases between them. The CDR3 nucleotides read TGTGCCAGCTCAGAGTACAGACAGAACACCGGGGAGCTGTTTTTT. It specifies CASSEYRQNTGELFF.

Worth noting for this clone: Other nucleotide sequences from this sample produce the same CDR3. This chain uses TRBV6-6 with TRBJ1-6; 8 nucleotides match TRBD1. The CDR3 sequence is 14 residues long. V was clipped by 4 bases and J by 7 bases; unmatched bases: 3. Germline assignment: CDR1 MNHNY and CDR2 SVGAGI (reference sequence). CDR3 sequence (DNA): TGTGCCAGCAGTTCGGGACAGGACAATTCACCCCTCCACTTT. As protein: CASSSGQDNSPLHF.

This clone was picked up a small number of times. The chain carries TRBV5-1 and TRBJ1-6; 12 nucleotides agree with TRBD1. Germline V lookup: CDR1 SGHRS, CDR2 YFSETQ. V shed 4 bases and J 5 bases; nucleotides not matched to a gene: 4. The CDR3 consists of 16 residues. DNA of the CDR3: TGCGCCAGCAGCAGGGGACAGGGGGCCGATAATTCACCCCTCCACTTT. This gives the protein CASSRGQGADNSPLHF.

The rearrangement links TRBV27 to TRBJ2-1; 8 nucleotides line up with TRBD2. CDR1 and CDR2 from the germline V gene are MNHEY and SMNVEV (reference sequence). This CDR3 is built from 14 residues. J was trimmed by 7 bases and V by 7 bases; bases with no gene match: 9. The CDR3 loop is CASTKLAALNEQFF. The CDR3 nucleotides are TGTGCCAGCACCAAACTAGCGGCGTTAAATGAGCAGTTCTTC.

The V call is TRBV28, the J call TRBJ2-5; the match to TRBD2 covers 7 bases. The germline CDR1 and CDR2 sequences are MDHEN and SYDVKM. This CDR3 has 16 amino acids. Trimming took 3 bases from V and 1 from J; bases not matched to a gene: 8. CDR3: CASSLPSGYFQETQYF. The CDR3 DNA sequence: TGTGCCAGCAGTTTGCCTAGCGGCTATTTCCAAGAGACCCAGTACTTC.

This clone was counted once. Other DNA sequences in this sample translate to the same CDR3. As DNA, the CDR3 is TGCGCCAGCAGCCCCGGGACTGCTTCCTACAATGAGCAGTTCTTC. Its translation is CASSPGTASYNEQFF. This sequence joins TRBV5-1 and TRBJ2-1; tentatively, D is TRBD2 (6 bases). The germline gives CDR1 SGHRS, CDR2 YFSETQ. This CDR3 has 15 amino acids. The V end lost 4 bases, the J end lost 1 base, and 12 bases lay between the germline ends.